The 5 T cell receptor beta chains below come from one sample, sequenced in a study of CD8 T cells in ankylosing spondylitis. TCRdb passed the 5' RACE reads through MiXCR, listing each CDR3 protein once. The sample has 300,000 to 400,000 distinct CDR3 sequences, roughly 14% seen once. Input material: blood, either unsorted or a sorted T cell fraction (not recorded which). These receptors were obtained from a male donor with ankylosing spondylitis or in good health (not recorded which).

There are a few counts of this clonotype. The chain joins TRBV4-1 to TRBJ2-3, with unresolved D. The CDR3 is 13 residues long. Trimming removed 0 bases at V and 4 bases at J, with 5 bases between. In germline, CDR1 is MGHRA, CDR2 YSYEKL. CDR3 in DNA: TGCGCCAGCAGCCAAGATCCGGCAGATACGCAGTATTTT. It is translated as CASSQDPADTQYF.

There are a few counts of this clonotype. The chain couples TRBV7-2 to TRBJ2-3; D gene unclear. V was shortened by 4 bases and J by 12 bases, with 5 bases between the two germline ends. Per the germline V gene, CDR1 is SGHTA and CDR2 is FQGNSA. The CDR3 length is 9 residues. The CDR3 nucleotides read TGTGCCAGCAGCTCGAAACAGTATTTT. It is translated as CASSSKQYF.

This clonotype was counted only a few times. The gene calls are TRBV12-3 or TRBV12-4 and TRBJ2-1; 8 nucleotides agree with TRBD2. The CDR3 runs 15 residues. Unmatched junction bases numbered 11, after V lost 6 bases and J lost 7 bases. The CDR3 sequence: CASRIGLAGANEQFF. As DNA, the CDR3 is TGTGCCAGCAGAATAGGACTAGCCGGGGCGAATGAGCAGTTCTTC.

The chain is built from TRBV5-1 and TRBJ2-6; weak D call: TRBD1 (5 bases). The V end was cut by 7 bases, the J end by 4 bases, with 12 bases between. The germline gives CDR1 SGHRS, CDR2 YFSETQ. CDR3 size: 14 residues. In DNA form, the CDR3 reads TGCGCCAGCGGCGACAGATCCGGGGCCAACGTCCTGACTTTC. This encodes CASGDRSGANVLTF.

The chain has TRBV24-1 and TRBJ2-1, with TRBD1 matching 8 bases. V was clipped by 4 bases and J by 3 bases; unmatched bases: 10. Germline V gene data show CDR1 as KGHDR and CDR2 as SFDVKD. The CDR3 length is 17 residues. In DNA form, the CDR3 reads TGTGCCACCAGTGAAGCAGGGGGCGAAATACACTACAATGAGCAGTTCTTC. This encodes CATSEAGGEIHYNEQFF.